This TCR beta chain was identified in a study of cytomegalovirus exposure and HLA in healthy donors. A multiplex PCR was run with 60 Vbeta primers and 13 Jbeta primers. As processed by the authors: In a later analysis, 80 million or so unique TCR beta chains included roughly 11 million shared by two or more donors. Repertoires were generated with immunoSEQ multiplex PCR, while TCRdb's copy carries only in-frame clones and drops some. That table supplies the V and J calls and clone size; D and trimming were determined from the DNA. The sample has 250,000 or so clones, around 80% seen once. Turning to this clone: The antigen is unknown.

Study-wide results and limits: In vitro experiments confirmed that three CMV-associated chains were specific for CMV antigens.

This CDR3 has 14 residues. Germline assignment: CDR1 MDHEN and CDR2 SYDVKM. V lost 3 bases to trimming and J lost 7 bases, with 13 bases between them. The clonotype was recovered from a woman aged 60-70 years in good health and CMV-seropositive. This chain uses TRBV28 with TRBJ2-1; TRBD2 is a possible D gene (6 bases). Material for sequencing was PBMCs. CDR3: CASSFGGYVNEQFF. In DNA form, the CDR3 reads TGTGCCAGCAGTTTCGGGGGATATGTAAATGAGCAGTTCTTC.